Here is one T cell receptor beta chain with its context. Its antigen is not identified. The investigators amplified TCR beta CDR3 regions from RNA transcripts. The HTBI primer set drove a first-round RT-PCR of the TCR CDR3. TCRdb ran MiXCR on the multiplex PCR reads and lists one entry per CDR3 protein. The sample holds hundreds of thousands of distinct CDR3 sequences, 16% seen once. The sample originates from a study of T cells in Graves' hyperthyroidism and ophthalmopathy. The study's findings and limits: With a median lead of roughly 6.8 months before onset, the model predicted ophthalmopathy. Researchers report that a 13 V-J model separated ophthalmopathy from stable hyperthyroidism.

The CDR3 loop spans 12 amino acids. Trimming removed 6 bases from V and 4 bases from J, with 9 bases in between. Germline assignment: CDR1 SGHNT and CDR2 YENEEA. This chain uses TRBV11-3 with TRBJ1-1; D ambiguous. The clonotype originates from a woman younger than 30 with Graves' ophthalmopathy. The sample consisted of blood. CDR3 region: CASSYPATEAFF. CDR3 bases: TGTGCCAGCAGTTACCCGGCCACTGAAGCTTTCTTT. The full variable domain, completed using reference TRBV11-3 and TRBJ1-1, is EAGVVQSPRYKIIEKKQPVAFWCNPISGHNTLYWYLQNLGQGPELLIRYENEEAVDDSQLPKDRFSAERLKGVDSTLKIQPAELGDSAVYLCASSYPATEAFFGQGTRLTVV.